This record concerns one T cell receptor beta chain sequence. The record originates from a study of T cell changes during pregnancy in multiple sclerosis. Method: immunoSEQ multiplex PCR; TCRdb's copy keeps in-frame clones and lacks some. This table holds around 57,000 clones, 70% to 90% found once. Germline loops: CDR1 SGHVS, CDR2 FNYEAQ. The CDR3 loop spans 16 amino acids. V lost 4 bases to trimming and J lost 2 bases; unmatched junction nucleotides: 6. V and J are TRBV7-6 and TRBJ2-1; 9 nucleotides line up with TRBD2. This sample comprised peripheral blood, obtained in the first trimester of pregnancy. The receptor was derived from a female donor with multiple sclerosis, enrolled in a pregnancy study. The CDR3 reads CASSSGLASTYNEQFF. The CDR3 nucleotides read TGTGCCAGCAGCTCTGGACTAGCGAGTACCTACAATGAGCAGTTCTTC.